This T cell receptor (beta chain) was sequenced for a study of shared clonotypes between healthy human individuals. Clones were read by immunoSEQ multiplex PCR, and TCRdb kept only the in-frame ones, dropping some. The sample gives approximately 640,000 clones, around 91% of which show up once; more than 30% is in the top ten. This TCR was recovered from a man aged 18 to 29 in good health. Some clones in this sample may be carry-over from other donors' samples. Input material: memory CD8+ T cells from PBMCs. Subset: CD45RO+ cells pooled with CCR7-negative TemRA cells.

The CDR3, as DNA: TGTGCCAGCAGCTTGAGAATCGGCCAGTACGAGCAGTACTTC. Protein: CASSLRIGQYEQYF. This chain links TRBV5-8 with TRBJ2-7; D unclear. Germline V gene data show CDR1 as SGHTS and CDR2 as YDEGEE. This CDR3 is 14 amino acids long. The V and J ends lost 1 base and 4 bases respectively, with 12 bases between them.